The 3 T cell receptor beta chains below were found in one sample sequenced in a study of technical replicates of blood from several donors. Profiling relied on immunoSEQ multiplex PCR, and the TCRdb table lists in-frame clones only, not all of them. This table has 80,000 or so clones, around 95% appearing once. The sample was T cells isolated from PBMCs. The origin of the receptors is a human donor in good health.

The CDR3, as DNA: TGTGCCAGCAGCGGACTCATTTTGGGGGGAAACACCATATATTTT. It yields the protein CASSGLILGGNTIYF. The gene calls are TRBV7-2 and TRBJ1-3; D unclear. V was trimmed by 5 bases and J by 4 bases, leaving 15 bases between them. The germline gives CDR1 SGHTA, CDR2 FQGNSA. The CDR3 length is 15 residues.

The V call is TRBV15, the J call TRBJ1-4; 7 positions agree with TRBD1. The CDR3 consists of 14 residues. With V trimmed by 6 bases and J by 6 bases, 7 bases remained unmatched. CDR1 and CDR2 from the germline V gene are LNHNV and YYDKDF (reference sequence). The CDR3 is CATSNRGPDEKLFF. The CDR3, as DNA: TGTGCCACCAGTAATAGGGGGCCGGATGAAAAACTGTTTTTT.

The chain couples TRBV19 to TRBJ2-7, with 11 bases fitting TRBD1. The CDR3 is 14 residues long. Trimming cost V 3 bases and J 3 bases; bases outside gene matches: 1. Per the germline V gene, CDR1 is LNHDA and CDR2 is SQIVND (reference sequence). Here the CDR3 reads CASSIGTGGYEQYF. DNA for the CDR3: TGTGCCAGTAGTATTGGGACAGGGGGCTACGAGCAGTACTTC. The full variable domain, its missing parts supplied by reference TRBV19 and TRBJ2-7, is DGGITQSPKYLFRKEGQNVTLSCEQNLNHDAMYWYRQDPGQGLRLIYYSQIVNDFQKGDIAEGYSVSREKKESFPLTVTSAQKNPTAFYLCASSIGTGGYEQYFGPGTRLTVT.